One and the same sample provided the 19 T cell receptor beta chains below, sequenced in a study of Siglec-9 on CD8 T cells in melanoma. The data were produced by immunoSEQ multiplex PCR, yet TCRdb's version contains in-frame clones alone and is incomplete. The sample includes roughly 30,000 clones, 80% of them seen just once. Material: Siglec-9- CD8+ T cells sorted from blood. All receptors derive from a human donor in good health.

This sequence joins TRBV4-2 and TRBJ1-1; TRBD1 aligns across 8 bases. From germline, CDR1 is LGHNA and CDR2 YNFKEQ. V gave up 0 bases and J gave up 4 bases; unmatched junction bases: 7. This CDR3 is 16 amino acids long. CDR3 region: CASSQDPRTGLTEAFF. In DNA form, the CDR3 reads TGTGCCAGCAGCCAAGATCCTCGGACAGGGCTCACTGAAGCTTTCTTT.

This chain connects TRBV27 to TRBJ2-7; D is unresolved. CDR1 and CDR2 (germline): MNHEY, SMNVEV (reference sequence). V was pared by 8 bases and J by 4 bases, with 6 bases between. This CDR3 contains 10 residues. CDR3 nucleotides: TGTGCCAGCGGCGAATACGAGCAGTACGTC. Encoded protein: CASGEYEQYV.

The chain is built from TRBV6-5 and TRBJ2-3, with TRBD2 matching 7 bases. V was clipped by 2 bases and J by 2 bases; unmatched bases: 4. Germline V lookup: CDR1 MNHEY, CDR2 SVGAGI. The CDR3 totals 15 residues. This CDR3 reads CASSYSGILTDTQYF. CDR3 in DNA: TGTGCCAGCAGTTACAGCGGGATCCTCACAGATACGCAGTATTTT.

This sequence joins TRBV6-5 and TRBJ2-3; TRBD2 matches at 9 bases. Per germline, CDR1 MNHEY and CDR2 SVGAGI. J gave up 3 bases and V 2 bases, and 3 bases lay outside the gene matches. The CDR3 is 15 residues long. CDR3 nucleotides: TGTGCCAGCAGTTACGGCGGGGGGGCGACAGATACGCAGTATTTT. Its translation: CASSYGGGATDTQYF.

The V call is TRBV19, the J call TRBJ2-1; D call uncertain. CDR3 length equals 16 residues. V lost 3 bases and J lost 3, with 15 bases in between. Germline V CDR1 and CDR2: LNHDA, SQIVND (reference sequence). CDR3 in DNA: TGTGCCAGTAGTATCTCCTGGATACTCGACTACAATGAGCAGTTCTTC. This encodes CASSISWILDYNEQFF.

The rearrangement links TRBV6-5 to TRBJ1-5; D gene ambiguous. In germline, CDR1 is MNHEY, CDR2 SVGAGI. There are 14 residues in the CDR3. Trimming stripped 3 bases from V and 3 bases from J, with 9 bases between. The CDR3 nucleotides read TGTGCCAGCAGTTATCCGGGTGTCAATCAGCCCCAGCATTTT. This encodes CASSYPGVNQPQHF.

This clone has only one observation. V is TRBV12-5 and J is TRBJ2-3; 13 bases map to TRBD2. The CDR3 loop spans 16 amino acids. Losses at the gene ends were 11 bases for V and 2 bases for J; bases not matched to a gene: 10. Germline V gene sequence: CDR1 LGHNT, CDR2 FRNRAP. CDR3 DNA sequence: TGTGCTTCCAGGACTAGCGGGAGATCGGCCACAGATACGCAGTATTTT. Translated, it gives CASRTSGRSATDTQYF.

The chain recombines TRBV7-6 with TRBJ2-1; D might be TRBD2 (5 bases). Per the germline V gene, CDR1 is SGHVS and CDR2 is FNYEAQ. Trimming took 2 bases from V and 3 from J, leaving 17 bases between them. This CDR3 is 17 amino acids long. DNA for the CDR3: TGTGCCAGCAGCTTATTATCGGGGATGGGGATCTACAATGAGCAGTTCTTC. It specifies CASSLLSGMGIYNEQFF.

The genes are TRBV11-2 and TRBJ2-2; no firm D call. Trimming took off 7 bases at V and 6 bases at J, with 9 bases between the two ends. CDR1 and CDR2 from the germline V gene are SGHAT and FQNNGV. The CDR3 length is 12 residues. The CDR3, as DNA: TGTGCCAGCATCGGGTTGGCCGGGGAGCTGTTTTTT. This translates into CASIGLAGELFF.

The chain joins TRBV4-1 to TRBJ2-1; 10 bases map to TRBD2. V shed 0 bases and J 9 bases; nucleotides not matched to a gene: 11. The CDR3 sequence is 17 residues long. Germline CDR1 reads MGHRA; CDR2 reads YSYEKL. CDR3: CASSQDQLAGDAGEQFF. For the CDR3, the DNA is TGCGCCAGCAGCCAAGATCAGCTAGCGGGAGACGCGGGTGAGCAGTTCTTC.

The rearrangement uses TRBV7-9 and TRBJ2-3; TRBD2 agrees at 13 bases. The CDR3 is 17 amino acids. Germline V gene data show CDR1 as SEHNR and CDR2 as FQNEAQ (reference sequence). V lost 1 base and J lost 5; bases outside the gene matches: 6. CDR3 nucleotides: TGTGCCAGCAGCTTAGGCACTAGCGGGGGGGCGATAGATACGCAGTATTTT. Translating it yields CASSLGTSGGAIDTQYF.

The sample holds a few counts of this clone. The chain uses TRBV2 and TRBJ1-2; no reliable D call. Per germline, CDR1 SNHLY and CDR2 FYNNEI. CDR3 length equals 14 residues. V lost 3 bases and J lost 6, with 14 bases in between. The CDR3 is CASSDVYGQDGYTF. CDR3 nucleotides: TGTGCCAGCAGTGATGTTTACGGGCAAGATGGCTACACCTTC.

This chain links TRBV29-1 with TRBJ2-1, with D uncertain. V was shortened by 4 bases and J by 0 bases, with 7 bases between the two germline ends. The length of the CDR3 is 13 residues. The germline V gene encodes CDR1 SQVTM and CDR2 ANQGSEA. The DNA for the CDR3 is TGCAGCGTTGGGGGATTCTCCTACAATGAGCAGTTCTTC. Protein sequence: CSVGGFSYNEQFF.

The CDR3 protein is CASSPTGGDFGNQPQHF. The CDR3 nucleotides are TGTGCCAGCAGCCCCACGGGGGGCGATTTTGGCAATCAGCCCCAGCATTTT. This chain joins TRBV7-9 and TRBJ1-5; D is possibly TRBD1 (6 bases). Germline V gene data show CDR1 as SEHNR and CDR2 as FQNEAQ (reference sequence). Deletions cut 5 bases from V and 2 bases from J, with 19 bases between. This CDR3 has 17 amino acids. Looking up the rest from reference TRBV7-9 and TRBJ1-5 gives the full variable domain: DTGVSQNPRHKITKRGQNVTFRCDPISEHNRLYWYRQTLGQGPEFLTYFQNEAQLEKSRLLSDRFSAERPKGSFSTLEIQRTEQGDSAMYLCASSPTGGDFGNQPQHFGDGTRLSIL.

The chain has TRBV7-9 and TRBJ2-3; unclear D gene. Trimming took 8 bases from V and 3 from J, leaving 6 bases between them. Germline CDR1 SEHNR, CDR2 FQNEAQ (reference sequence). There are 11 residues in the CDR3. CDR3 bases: TGTGCCAGCGGAATAACAGATACGCAGTATTTT. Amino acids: CASGITDTQYF.

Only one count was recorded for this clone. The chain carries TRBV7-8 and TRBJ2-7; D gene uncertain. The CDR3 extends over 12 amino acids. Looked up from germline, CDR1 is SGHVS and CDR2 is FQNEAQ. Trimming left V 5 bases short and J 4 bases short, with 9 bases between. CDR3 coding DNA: TGTGCCAGCAGCCCCGGCGGTTACGAGCAGTACTTC. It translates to CASSPGGYEQYF.

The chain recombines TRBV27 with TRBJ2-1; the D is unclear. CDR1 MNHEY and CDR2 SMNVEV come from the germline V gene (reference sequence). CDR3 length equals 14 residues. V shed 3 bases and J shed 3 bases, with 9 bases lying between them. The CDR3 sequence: CASSLQSGYNEQFF. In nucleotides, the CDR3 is TGTGCCAGCAGTTTGCAGTCCGGCTACAATGAGCAGTTCTTC.

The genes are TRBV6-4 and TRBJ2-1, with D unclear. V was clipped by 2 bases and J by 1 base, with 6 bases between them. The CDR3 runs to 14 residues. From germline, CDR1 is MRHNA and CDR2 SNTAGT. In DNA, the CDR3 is TGTGCCAGCAGTGACGGGTTTTCCTACAATGAGCAGTTCTTC. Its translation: CASSDGFSYNEQFF.

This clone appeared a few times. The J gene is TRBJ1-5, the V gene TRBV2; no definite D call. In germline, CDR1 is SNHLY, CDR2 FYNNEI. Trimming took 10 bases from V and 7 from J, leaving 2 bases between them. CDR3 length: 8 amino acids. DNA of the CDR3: TGTGCCACCCAGCCCCAGCATTTT. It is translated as CATQPQHF. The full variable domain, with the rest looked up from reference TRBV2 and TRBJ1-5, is EPEVTQTPSHQVTQMGQEVILRCVPISNHLYFYWYRQILGQKVEFLVSFYNNEISEKSEIFDDQFSVERPDGSNFTLKIRSTKLEDSAMYFCATQPQHFGDGTRLSIL.